This entry concerns a single TCR beta chain. Germline CDR1 reads WSHSY; CDR2 reads SAAADI. CDR3 length: 14 residues. Losses at the gene ends were 2 bases for V and 8 bases for J; bases not matched to a gene: 6. Time point denoted: sample taken at primary tumor resection. This sample was included in a study of spatial heterogeneity in lung cancer. Study-wide context: Each unique TCR and UMI combination was seen more than ten times on average in raw reads.

TCRdb redid the calling of the 5' RACE reads with MiXCR, one entry per CDR3 protein. The sample records about 44,000 distinct CDR3 sequences, approximately 14% being singletons. This receptor was obtained from a male donor with early-stage non-small cell lung cancer. The source was PBMCs, collected at surgery. The chain uses TRBV10-2 and TRBJ2-3, with TRBD2 matching over 8 bases. The CDR3 DNA follows: TGCGCCAGCAGTGAGAGCGGGGGTGGCGGTACGCAGTATTTT. Translation gives CASSESGGGGTQYF.